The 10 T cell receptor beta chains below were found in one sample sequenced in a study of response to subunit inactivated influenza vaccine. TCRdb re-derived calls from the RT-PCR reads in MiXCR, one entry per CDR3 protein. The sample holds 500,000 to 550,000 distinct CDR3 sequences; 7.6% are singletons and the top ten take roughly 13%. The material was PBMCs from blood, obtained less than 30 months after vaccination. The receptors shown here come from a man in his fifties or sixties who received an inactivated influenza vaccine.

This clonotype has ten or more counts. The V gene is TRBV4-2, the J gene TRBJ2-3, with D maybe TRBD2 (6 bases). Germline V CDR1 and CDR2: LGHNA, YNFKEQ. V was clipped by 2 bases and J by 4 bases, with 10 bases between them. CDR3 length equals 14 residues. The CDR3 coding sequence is TGTGCCAGCAGCCAATGGGGGGACTCAGATACGCAGTATTTT. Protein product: CASSQWGDSDTQYF.

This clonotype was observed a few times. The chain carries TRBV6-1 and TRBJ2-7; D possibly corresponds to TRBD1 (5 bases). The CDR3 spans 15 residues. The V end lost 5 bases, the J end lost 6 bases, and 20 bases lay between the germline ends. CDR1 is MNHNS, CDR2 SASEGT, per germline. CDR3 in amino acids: CASSSHLAGIGEQYF. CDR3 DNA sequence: TGTGCCAGCAGTAGCCATTTAGCAGGGATCGGCGAGCAGTACTTC.

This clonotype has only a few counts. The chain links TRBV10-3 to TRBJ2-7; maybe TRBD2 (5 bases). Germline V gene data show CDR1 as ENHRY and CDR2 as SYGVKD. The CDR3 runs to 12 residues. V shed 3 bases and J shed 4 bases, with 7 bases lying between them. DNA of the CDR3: TGTGCCATCAGTGACGAGGGTTACGAGCAGTACTTC. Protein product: CAISDEGYEQYF.

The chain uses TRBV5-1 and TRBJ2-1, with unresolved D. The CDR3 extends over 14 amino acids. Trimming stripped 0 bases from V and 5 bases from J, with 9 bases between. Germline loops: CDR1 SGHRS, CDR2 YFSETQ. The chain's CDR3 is CASSLASYNNEQFF. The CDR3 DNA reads TGCGCCAGCAGCTTGGCCTCCTATAACAATGAGCAGTTCTTC. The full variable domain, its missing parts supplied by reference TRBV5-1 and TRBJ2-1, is KAGVTQTPRYLIKTRGQQVTLSCSPISGHRSVSWYQQTPGQGLQFLFEYFSETQRNKGNFPGRFSGRQFSNSRSEMNVSTLELGDSALYLCASSLASYNNEQFFGPGTRLTVL.

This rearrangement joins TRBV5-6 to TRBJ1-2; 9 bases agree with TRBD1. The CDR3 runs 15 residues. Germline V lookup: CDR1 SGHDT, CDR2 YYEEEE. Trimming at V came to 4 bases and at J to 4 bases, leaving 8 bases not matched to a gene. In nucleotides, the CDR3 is TGTGCCAGCAGCAAACCCCCGGGACAGGGCTATGGCTACACCTTC. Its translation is CASSKPPGQGYGYTF.

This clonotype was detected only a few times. CDR3 in DNA: TGCAGTGCTAGAGATGGGACAGGTTCGGGGAATGAGCAGTTCTTC. It codes for CSARDGTGSGNEQFF. This chain connects TRBV20-1 to TRBJ2-1; 8 bases map to TRBD1. V gave up 0 bases and J gave up 7 bases; unmatched junction bases: 8. The germline gives CDR1 DFQATT, CDR2 SNEGSKA (reference sequence). This CDR3 has 15 amino acids.

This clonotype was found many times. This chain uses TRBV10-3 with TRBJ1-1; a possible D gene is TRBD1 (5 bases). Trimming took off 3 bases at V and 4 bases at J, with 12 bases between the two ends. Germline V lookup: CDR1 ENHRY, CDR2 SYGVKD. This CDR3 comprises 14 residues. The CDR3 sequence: CAISEAGSGTEAFF. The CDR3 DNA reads TGTGCCATCAGTGAAGCAGGGTCCGGCACTGAAGCTTTCTTT.

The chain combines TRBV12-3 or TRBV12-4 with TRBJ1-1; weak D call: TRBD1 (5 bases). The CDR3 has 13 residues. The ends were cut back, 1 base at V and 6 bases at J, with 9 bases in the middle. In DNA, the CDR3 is TGTGCCAGCAGTTTAGTAGGGACCCCTGAAGCTTTCTTT. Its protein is CASSLVGTPEAFF.

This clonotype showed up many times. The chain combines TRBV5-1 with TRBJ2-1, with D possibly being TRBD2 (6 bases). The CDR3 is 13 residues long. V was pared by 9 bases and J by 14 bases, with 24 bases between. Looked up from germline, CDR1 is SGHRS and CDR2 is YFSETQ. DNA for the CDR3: TGCGCCACCCAGGAGAGTAGCGGAGGTAGGGAGTTCTTC. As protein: CATQESSGGREFF.

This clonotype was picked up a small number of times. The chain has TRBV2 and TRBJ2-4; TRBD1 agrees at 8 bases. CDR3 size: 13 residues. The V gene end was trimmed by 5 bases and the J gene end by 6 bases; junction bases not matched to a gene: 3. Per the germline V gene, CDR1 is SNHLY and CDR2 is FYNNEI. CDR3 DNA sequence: TGTGCCAGCAGTTCAGGACAGGGAAACATTCAGTACTTC. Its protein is CASSSGQGNIQYF.